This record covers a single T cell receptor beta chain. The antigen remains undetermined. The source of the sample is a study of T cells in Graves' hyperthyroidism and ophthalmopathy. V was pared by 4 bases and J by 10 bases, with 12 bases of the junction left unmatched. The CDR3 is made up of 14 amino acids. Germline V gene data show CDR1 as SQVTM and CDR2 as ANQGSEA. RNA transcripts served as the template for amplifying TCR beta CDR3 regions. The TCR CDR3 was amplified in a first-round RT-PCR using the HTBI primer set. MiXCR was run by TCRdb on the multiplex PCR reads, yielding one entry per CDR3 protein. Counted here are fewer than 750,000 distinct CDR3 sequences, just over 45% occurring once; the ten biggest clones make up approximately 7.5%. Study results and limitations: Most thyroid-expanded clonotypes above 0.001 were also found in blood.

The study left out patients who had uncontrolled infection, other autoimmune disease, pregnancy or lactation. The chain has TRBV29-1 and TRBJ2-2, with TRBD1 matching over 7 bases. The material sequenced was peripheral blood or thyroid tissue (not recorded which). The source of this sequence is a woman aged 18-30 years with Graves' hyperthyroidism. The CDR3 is CSVAQGQFTTELFF. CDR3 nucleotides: TGCAGCGTTGCACAGGGACAGTTCACTACGGAGCTGTTTTTT.